The rows below give T cell receptor beta chains drawn from one sample of a study of PD-L1 blockade in urothelial cancer. Some clones are missing from TCRdb's copy, which holds only in-frame ones; the method was immunoSEQ multiplex PCR. Found here are about 120,000 clones, around 89% of them singletons; the top ten hold more than 1.5%. Sequences were derived from PBMCs, sampled around atezolizumab (anti-PD-L1) treatment. These receptors were obtained from a man aged 60-69 years with urothelial cancer. CDR3s include the opening cysteine and the closing phenylalanine or tryptophan. A D gene is named only where the DNA matches it firmly. Size is stated for part of the rows, as once, few or many counts, or as a class when the clone is expanded.

j_call cdr3_length v_call clone_size d_call cdr3_aa cdr3_nt
TRBJ2-6 16 TRBV18 . . CASSPPAGAGANVLTF TGTGCCAGCTCACCACCGGCAGGGGCTGGGGCCAACGTCCTGACTTTC
TRBJ1-1 13 TRBV6-5 . . CATSAPGGTEAFF TGTGCCACTTCGGCCCCGGGGGGCACTGAAGCTTTCTTT
TRBJ2-1 17 TRBV5-1 . . CASKGSLTSHSYNEQFF TGCGCCAGCAAGGGGTCCTTAACTAGCCACTCCTACAATGAGCAGTTCTTC
TRBJ1-2 15 TRBV7-9 . . CASSLGAGDYDGYTF TGTGCCAGCAGCTTAGGGGCAGGGGATTATGATGGCTACACCTTC
TRBJ1-4 13 TRBV7-7 once . CAGLGGANEKLFF TGTGCCGGATTAGGAGGGGCTAATGAAAAACTGTTTTTT
TRBJ2-1 17 TRBV9 . TRBD1 CASSLNPGQGAMNEQFF TGTGCCAGCAGCCTAAACCCGGGACAGGGGGCGATGAATGAGCAGTTCTTC
TRBJ1-4 14 TRBV4-3 . . CASGTGNTNEKLFF TGCGCCAGCGGTACCGGGAACACTAATGAAAAACTGTTTTTT
TRBJ1-5 15 TRBV18 . TRBD1 CASSPIEGANQPQHF TGTGCCAGCTCACCAATCGAGGGGGCGAATCAGCCCCAGCATTTT
TRBJ2-5 13 TRBV5-4 . . CASSVRGQETQYF TGTGCCAGCAGCGTGAGGGGGCAAGAGACCCAGTACTTC
TRBJ1-6 13 TRBV19 . . CASSIDRSSPLHF TGTGCCAGTAGTATAGATCGGAGTTCACCCCTCCACTTT
TRBJ1-4 16 TRBV4-1 . TRBD1 CASSQEGQSPNEKLFF TGCGCCAGCAGCCAAGAGGGACAGTCACCTAATGAAAAACTGTTTTTT
TRBJ2-7 14 TRBV14 . . CASSQSDSLREQYF TGTGCCAGCAGCCAATCGGACTCGCTTCGTGAGCAGTACTTC
TRBJ2-1 17 TRBV19 . . CASSIDGQRMSYNEQFF TGTGCCAGTAGTATAGATGGGCAGCGGATGTCCTACAATGAGCAGTTCTTC
TRBJ2-7 14 TRBV7-2 . . CASSSRERGYEQYF TGTGCCAGCAGCTCCCGGGAGAGAGGGTACGAGCAGTACTTC
TRBJ2-7 13 TRBV14 . TRBD2 CASSLGLAYEQYF TGTGCCAGCAGCCTCGGACTAGCCTACGAGCAGTACTTC
TRBJ2-1 15 TRBV28 once . CASSFDSSSYNEQFF TGTGCCAGCAGTTTCGACAGTAGCTCCTACAATGAGCAGTTCTTC
TRBJ2-5 14 TRBV6-1 . TRBD2 CASSGLAGVETQYF TGTGCCAGCAGTGGTCTAGCGGGAGTGGAGACCCAGTACTTC
TRBJ1-1 15 TRBV11-2 few TRBD1 CASSPRQGMNTEAFF TGTGCCAGCAGCCCTCGACAGGGGATGAACACTGAAGCTTTCTTT
TRBJ2-7 16 TRBV27 . . CASSQHIRTFAYEQYF TGTGCCAGCAGCCAACATATCCGGACATTCGCCTACGAGCAGTACTTC
TRBJ1-1 15 TRBV5-6 . TRBD1 CASSLWVRGLTEAFF TGTGCCAGCAGCTTGTGGGTCAGGGGGCTCACTGAAGCTTTCTTT
TRBJ2-2 16 TRBV5-1 . TRBD2 CASSPPGLANTGELFF TGCGCCAGCAGCCCCCCGGGACTAGCCAACACCGGGGAGCTGTTTTTT
TRBJ2-1 15 TRBV7-6 once TRBD2 CASSLSGGSYNEQFF TGTGCCAGCAGCTTATCCGGGGGGTCCTACAATGAGCAGTTCTTC
TRBJ2-1 10 TRBV29-1 once TRBD1 CSVRWDSLVF TGCAGCGTTAGATGGGACAGCCTGGTCTTC
TRBJ2-1 16 TRBV7-8 . TRBD2 CASSLKRIAGVNEQFF TGTGCCAGCAGCTTAAAAAGAATAGCGGGGGTCAATGAGCAGTTCTTC
TRBJ2-3 15 TRBV7-2 . . CASSSGVGGTDTQYF TGTGCCAGCAGCTCAGGGGTTGGGGGCACAGATACGCAGTATTTT
TRBJ2-7 15 TRBV2 . . CASSHTGTQASEQYF TGTGCCAGCAGTCACACCGGGACACAAGCTAGCGAGCAGTACTTC
TRBJ2-7 12 TRBV10-1 . . CASSDNSYEQYF TGCGCCAGCAGTGACAACAGCTACGAGCAGTACTTC
TRBJ2-1 16 TRBV4-2 . . CASSQDLSGTGNEQFF TGTGCCAGCAGCCAAGATCTAAGCGGCACTGGGAATGAGCAGTTCTTC
TRBJ1-2 14 TRBV28 . TRBD1 CAIQPPGRGSGYTF TGTGCCATCCAACCCCCCGGCAGGGGGTCTGGCTACACCTTC
TRBJ1-1 15 TRBV7-9 . TRBD1 CASSLIRGLWTEAFF TGTGCCAGCAGCTTAATAAGGGGGCTCTGGACTGAAGCTTTCTTT
TRBJ1-4 14 TRBV5-3 . . CARRWGFLDEKLFF TGTGCCAGAAGATGGGGCTTCCTGGATGAAAAACTGTTTTTT
TRBJ2-7 12 TRBV6-1 . . CASSRMTYEQYF TGTGCCAGCAGCAGGATGACCTACGAGCAGTACTTC
TRBJ2-5 12 TRBV7-2 . . CASSLPSETQYF TGTGCCAGCAGCTTGCCCAGTGAGACCCAGTACTTC
TRBJ2-2 14 TRBV5-4 . TRBD1 CASSIPQGTGELFF TGTGCCAGCAGCATACCACAGGGGACCGGGGAGCTGTTTTTT
TRBJ2-1 13 TRBV9 . TRBD1 CASSGTGGVEQFF TGTGCCAGCAGCGGCACAGGGGGTGTTGAGCAGTTCTTC
TRBJ1-4 15 TRBV7-2 . . CASSLEQGLNEKLFF TGTGCCAGCAGCTTAGAGCAGGGGTTAAATGAAAAACTGTTTTTT
TRBJ2-3 13 TRBV10-2 . TRBD2 CAGGLAAPDTQYF TGCGCCGGAGGACTAGCGGCCCCAGATACGCAGTATTTT
TRBJ2-3 16 TRBV28 . TRBD1 CASSIHQGASTDTQYF TGTGCCAGCAGTATCCATCAGGGGGCCAGCACAGATACGCAGTATTTT
TRBJ1-2 15 TRBV5-4 few TRBD1 CASSFPGQGVYGYTF TGTGCCAGCAGCTTTCCGGGACAGGGAGTTTATGGCTACACCTTC
TRBJ2-2 15 TRBV28 . TRBD1 CASSAPGQGTGELFF TGTGCCAGCAGTGCCCCCGGACAGGGAACCGGGGAGCTGTTTTTT
TRBJ2-1 15 TRBV2 . . CASRLLASYYNEQFF TGTGCCAGCAGGCTCCTAGCCTCCTACTACAATGAGCAGTTCTTC
TRBJ1-1 15 TRBV28 . . CASSPFGGVDTEAFF TGTGCCAGCAGCCCCTTCGGAGGGGTCGACACTGAAGCTTTCTTT
TRBJ1-1 15 TRBV5-4 . TRBD1 CASSLGQGRNTEAFF TGTGCCAGCAGCTTGGGACAGGGGCGGAACACTGAAGCTTTCTTT
TRBJ1-1 15 TRBV28 . TRBD1 CASSPPRTGGTEAFF TGTGCCAGCAGCCCCCCGAGGACAGGGGGTACTGAAGCTTTCTTT
TRBJ1-1 14 TRBV9 . TRBD1 CASSVGDRNTEAFF TGTGCCAGCAGCGTAGGGGACAGGAACACTGAAGCTTTCTTT
TRBJ2-6 14 TRBV2 . . CASAGNSGANVLTF TGTGCCAGCGCAGGGAACTCTGGGGCCAACGTCCTGACTTTC